A selection of T cell receptor beta chains follows, all from one sample in a study of cytomegalovirus exposure and HLA in healthy donors. Method: immunoSEQ multiplex PCR; TCRdb's copy keeps in-frame clones and lacks some. The sample has 150,000 or so clones; over 75% are singletons. The material sequenced was PBMCs. Receptors were obtained from a middle-aged woman in good health and CMV-seropositive. CDR3s leave out the opening cysteine and the closing phenylalanine or tryptophan. A row's size may be missing; if present it is once, few, many or a size class.

clone size	V gene	J gene	CDR3 protein
.	TRBV28	TRBJ2-7	ASSPGTSGRIYEQY
few	TRBV5-1	TRBJ2-1	ASSDRGLSSYNEQF
.	TRBV19	TRBJ1-2	ASSLHRDIYGYT
once	TRBV10-1	TRBJ2-1	ASSDPQRDYNEQF
.	TRBV7-9	TRBJ1-2	ASSLAHPSGYGYT
few	TRBV7-3	TRBJ2-2	ASSPSYTGELF
.	TRBV6-5	TRBJ1-2	ASRPPGGLNYGYT
.	TRBV19	TRBJ2-5	ASSTDSTGGETQY
.	TRBV7-9	TRBJ2-2	ASSPTSAPELF
.	TRBV7-8	TRBJ1-2	ASSLGGEGHGYT
.	TRBV5-4	TRBJ2-1	ASSPGTSGSLYNEQF
.	TRBV27	TRBJ2-7	ASSPHAGVSYEQY
.	TRBV18	TRBJ2-7	ASSPEHRIAEQY
.	TRBV6-4	TRBJ2-1	ASSDSKTSGYNEQF
few	TRBV11-2	TRBJ1-1	ASSSQGGTEAF
few	TRBV11-2	TRBJ2-1	ASSPRQGSNEQF
.	TRBV5-6	TRBJ1-4	ASTRAGTGLEKLF
.	TRBV6-6	TRBJ2-3	ASSLQGGQGTDTQY